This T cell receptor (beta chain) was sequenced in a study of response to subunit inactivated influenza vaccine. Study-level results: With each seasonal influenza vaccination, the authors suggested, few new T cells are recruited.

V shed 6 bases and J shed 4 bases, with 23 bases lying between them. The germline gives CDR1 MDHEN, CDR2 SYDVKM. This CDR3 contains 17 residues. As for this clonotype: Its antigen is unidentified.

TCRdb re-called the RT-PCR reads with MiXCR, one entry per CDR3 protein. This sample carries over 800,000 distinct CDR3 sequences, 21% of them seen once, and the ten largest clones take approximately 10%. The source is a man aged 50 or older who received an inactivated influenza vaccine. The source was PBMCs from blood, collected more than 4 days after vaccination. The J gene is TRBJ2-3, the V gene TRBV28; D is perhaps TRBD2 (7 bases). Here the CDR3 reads CASSPVWKGRGSDTQYF. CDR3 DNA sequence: TGTGCCAGCAGCCCAGTTTGGAAAGGGAGGGGGTCAGATACGCAGTATTTT.